This TCR beta chain came from a study of blood T cells in healthy people across ages. The V end was cut by 4 bases, the J end by 5 bases, with 11 bases between. Germline V CDR1 and CDR2: DFQATT, SNEGSKA (reference sequence). The CDR3 loop spans 13 amino acids. With a J-beta primer mix and a sample-barcoded 5' primer, a second PCR ran about 7 to 12 cycles. TCRdb independently ran MiXCR on the 5' RACE reads; one entry per CDR3 protein. The data hold around 600,000 distinct CDR3 sequences, with less than 60% observed a single time. This clonotype turned up a few times. Material for sequencing was blood. This chain uses TRBV20-1 with TRBJ1-4; D gene ambiguous. This sequence originates from a man at least 80 years old in good health. CDR3 in amino acids: CSANPGRNEKLFF. In DNA form, the CDR3 reads TGCAGTGCTAATCCGGGGAGAAATGAAAAACTGTTTTTT.